What follows describes a single T cell receptor (beta chain). Its antigen is not known. Primers used in a second PCR of about 6 to 12 cycles were a sample-barcoded 5' primer and a J-beta primer mix. TCRdb processed the 5' RACE reads anew with MiXCR; each CDR3 protein has one entry. In the table there are fewer than 700,000 distinct CDR3 sequences, 40% to 45% of which are singletons. Isolated per sample were at least 7 million PBMCs. These data come from a study of blood T cells in healthy people across ages. Broader study findings: More naive CD4+ cells and higher diversity were found in long-lived than in aged donors. In the absence of known donor CMV status, changes in expanded clonotypes were possibly confounded. Diversity was estimated from one million T cells, and these estimates were considered underestimates.

Germline trimming cut 1 base from V and 7 bases from J; bases unmatched to any gene: 11. The CDR3 has 16 residues. The germline V gene has CDR1 SGHTA and CDR2 FQGNSA. The rearrangement uses TRBV7-2 and TRBJ2-7; 9 nucleotides match TRBD2. Specimen: blood. The origin of this receptor is a man aged 80 or over in good health. Here the CDR3 reads CASSLDGGGAVNEQYF. The CDR3 DNA is TGTGCCAGCAGCTTAGATGGCGGGGGGGCGGTGAATGAGCAGTACTTC.